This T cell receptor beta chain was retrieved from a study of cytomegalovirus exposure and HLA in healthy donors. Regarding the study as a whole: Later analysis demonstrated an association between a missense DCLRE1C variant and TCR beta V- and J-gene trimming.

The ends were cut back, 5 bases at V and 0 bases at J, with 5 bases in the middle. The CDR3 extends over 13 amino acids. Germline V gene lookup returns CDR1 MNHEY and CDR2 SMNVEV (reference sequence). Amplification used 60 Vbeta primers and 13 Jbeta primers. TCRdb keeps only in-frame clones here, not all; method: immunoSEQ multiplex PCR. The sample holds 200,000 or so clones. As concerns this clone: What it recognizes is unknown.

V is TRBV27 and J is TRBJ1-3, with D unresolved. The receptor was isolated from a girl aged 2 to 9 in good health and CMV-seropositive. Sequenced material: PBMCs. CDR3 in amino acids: CASSPNSGNTIYF. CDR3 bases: TGTGCCAGCAGTCCCAACTCTGGAAACACCATATATTTT.